The text below deals with one T cell receptor (beta chain). The antigen is undetermined. The data stem from a study of cytomegalovirus exposure and HLA in healthy donors. Germline-derived CDR1 and CDR2 are SQVTM and ANQGSEA. V trimming: 4 bases; J trimming: 2 bases; junction bases outside the gene matches: 5. CDR3 size: 14 residues. The PCR ran on 60 Vbeta and 13 Jbeta primers. Repertoires were generated with immunoSEQ multiplex PCR, while TCRdb's copy carries only in-frame clones and drops some. This sample yields 150,000 to 200,000 clones, of which under 85% are seen a single time; around 4.1% belongs to the top ten. Study-level results: From TCR beta sequences, most subjects' HLA-A and HLA-B alleles were reportedly predicted accurately.

The source of this sequence is a man aged 50 to 60 in good health and CMV-seropositive. J is TRBJ1-5 and V is TRBV29-1, with TRBD1 identical over 7 bases. The source material was PBMCs. DNA of the CDR3: TGCAGCGTTGTTGAGGGGGCAGGCAATCAGCCCCAGCATTTT. This translates into CSVVEGAGNQPQHF.